A single sample gave rise to the 5 T cell receptor beta chains below, sequenced in a study of blood T cell repertoires in COVID-19. Sequenced by immunoSEQ multiplex PCR; TCRdb stores in-frame clones only, minus some. The table has some 400,000 clones, approximately 93% seen once. Sequencing was performed on PBMCs or T cells enriched from blood (not recorded which). These receptors were taken from a woman aged 40 to 49 who had been exposed to COVID-19.

J is TRBJ1-5 and V is TRBV7-2, with 11 bases that match TRBD1. The trim removed 4 bases at V and 7 bases at J, leaving 3 bases unmatched. CDR1 is SGHTA, CDR2 FQGNSA, per germline. This CDR3 comprises 14 residues. The CDR3 is CASSSRDRGQPQHF. The CDR3 nucleotides read TGTGCCAGCAGCTCCCGGGACAGGGGGCAGCCCCAGCATTTT.

V usage is TRBV5-1 and J usage is TRBJ1-1; D may be TRBD1 (5 bases). This CDR3 has 15 residues. The germline CDR1 and CDR2 sequences are SGHRS and YFSETQ. Trimming removed 4 bases at V and 0 bases at J, with 13 bases between. The CDR3 region is CASSRTQGMNTEAFF. The CDR3 nucleotides are TGCGCCAGCAGCAGAACCCAGGGCATGAACACTGAAGCTTTCTTT.

The chain carries TRBV6-5 and TRBJ1-1; possible D gene TRBD1, 5 bases. Looked up from germline, CDR1 is MNHEY and CDR2 is SVGAGI. The CDR3 covers 13 residues. Deletions cut 9 bases from V and 1 base from J, with 12 bases between. The DNA for the CDR3 is TGTGCCAGTACCCAGGGAAAGAACACTGAAGCTTTCTTT. Translating gives CASTQGKNTEAFF.

The rearrangement joins TRBV6-5 to TRBJ1-1; tentatively, D is TRBD1 (5 bases). Germline V CDR1 and CDR2: MNHEY, SVGAGI. The CDR3 contains 13 residues. Between the trimmed V and J ends, which lost 0 bases and 10 bases, there was a span of 12 bases. The CDR3 DNA follows: TGTGCCAGCAGTTACTCAGGCCCAAGGGGAGCTTTCTTT. Its translation is CASSYSGPRGAFF.

This rearrangement joins TRBV27 to TRBJ2-7, with D tentatively TRBD2 (6 bases). CDR3 length: 13 residues. V was clipped by 6 bases and J by 2 bases, with 11 bases between them. The germline gives CDR1 MNHEY, CDR2 SMNVEV (reference sequence). CDR3 sequence (DNA): TGTGCCAGCAGCCTAGCGAAGACCTACGAGCAGTACTTC. This gives the protein CASSLAKTYEQYF.